The rows below give T cell receptor beta chains drawn from one sample of a study of PD-L1 blockade in urothelial cancer. Profiled with immunoSEQ multiplex PCR; TCRdb holds only in-frame clones, not every one. The sample consists of 95,000 to 150,000 clones, about 84% of them appearing once. The source material was PBMCs, sampled around atezolizumab (anti-PD-L1) treatment. The receptor source for this set is a man aged 50 to 60 with urothelial cancer. CDR3s include the opening cysteine and the closing phenylalanine or tryptophan. A D gene is named only where the DNA matches it firmly. Some rows mark clone size as missing; the rest say once, few, many or name a class of expanded clone.

cdr3_aa: CASSARGNGYTF; cdr3_nt: TGTGCCAGCAGTGCCAGGGGGAATGGCTACACCTTC; v_call: TRBV28; j_call: TRBJ1-2; d_call: TRBD1; clone_size: NA
cdr3_aa: CASSPNTDTQYF; cdr3_nt: TGTGCCAGCAGCCCCAATACAGATACGCAGTATTTT; v_call: TRBV6-1; j_call: TRBJ2-3; d_call: NA; clone_size: NA
cdr3_aa: CASSPGGIVTDTQYF; cdr3_nt: TGTGCCAGCTCCCCTGGGGGGATTGTCACAGATACGCAGTATTTT; v_call: TRBV28; j_call: TRBJ2-3; d_call: NA; clone_size: NA
cdr3_aa: CASRETSGRAYVNEQFF; cdr3_nt: TGTGCCAGCAGAGAGACTAGCGGGAGGGCCTATGTCAATGAGCAGTTCTTC; v_call: TRBV2; j_call: TRBJ2-1; d_call: TRBD2; clone_size: once
cdr3_aa: CASRVLGSPFYEQYF; cdr3_nt: TGTGCCAGCAGGGTCCTGGGGAGCCCCTTCTACGAGCAGTACTTC; v_call: TRBV5-4; j_call: TRBJ2-7; d_call: NA; clone_size: NA
cdr3_aa: CASSLGGQSYNEQFF; cdr3_nt: TGCGCCAGCAGCTTGGGCGGACAGTCCTACAATGAGCAGTTCTTC; v_call: TRBV5-1; j_call: TRBJ2-1; d_call: NA; clone_size: once
cdr3_aa: CASSPPQGSYNSPLHF; cdr3_nt: TGTGCCAGCAGTCCCCCACAGGGGTCCTATAATTCACCCCTCCACTTT; v_call: TRBV28; j_call: TRBJ1-6; d_call: TRBD1; clone_size: NA
cdr3_aa: CASRRGEHTDTQYF; cdr3_nt: TGTGCCAGCCGGCGCGGGGAACACACAGATACGCAGTATTTT; v_call: TRBV6-6; j_call: TRBJ2-3; d_call: NA; clone_size: NA
cdr3_aa: CASSEPSEGRAFF; cdr3_nt: TGCGCCAGCAGCGAGCCTTCGGAGGGACGAGCTTTCTTT; v_call: TRBV5-1; j_call: TRBJ1-1; d_call: NA; clone_size: NA
cdr3_aa: CASSYSGTPGYEQYF; cdr3_nt: TGTGCCAGCAGTTACTCAGGGACTCCTGGCTACGAGCAGTACTTC; v_call: TRBV6-5; j_call: TRBJ2-7; d_call: NA; clone_size: NA